The present T cell receptor (beta chain) was sequenced within a study of CD8 T cells in ankylosing spondylitis. Germline V CDR1 and CDR2: LNHDA, SQIVND (reference sequence). This CDR3 has 12 residues. Trimming left V 5 bases short and J 6 bases short, with 7 bases between. For this clonotype: Its target is unknown.

Molecular-barcoded quantitative 5'-RACE produced these TCR beta libraries. TCRdb re-derived calls from the 5' RACE reads in MiXCR, one entry per CDR3 protein. Among over 450,000 distinct CDR3 sequences listed, roughly 12% were seen once. Study-wide results and caveats: Some motif variants had been reported before (in reactive arthritis synovial fluid and blood). Clones linked to disease, bearing a CD8+ phenotype, were relatively rare in peripheral blood. A motif in TCR beta, a set of eight highly homologous variants, appeared characteristic of ankylosing spondylitis blood. Disease-linked clones were reportedly significantly enriched in matched ankylosing spondylitis synovial fluid.

This receptor was taken from a male donor with ankylosing spondylitis. The chain uses TRBV19 and TRBJ2-2; unclear D gene. The sequenced sample was blood, either unsorted or a sorted T cell fraction (not recorded which). The CDR3 protein is CASSVGAGELFF. The DNA for the CDR3 is TGTGCCAGTAGTGTAGGAGCCGGGGAGCTGTTTTTT.